The entry below gives a single T cell receptor (beta chain) sequence along with its context. Random hexamers were used to reverse transcribe about 0.45 to 1 ug of RNA. TCRdb reprocessed the immunoSEQ multiplex PCR reads via MiXCR and lists one record per CDR3 protein. This sample has 150,000 to 200,000 distinct CDR3 sequences, with about 93% found just once. This entry is derived from a study of CD8 T cells in Susac syndrome. This CDR3 is 14 amino acids long. V dropped 4 bases and J dropped 0 bases, with 7 bases sitting between them. CDR1 is SGDLS and CDR2 is YYNGEE in the germline V gene. Sequenced input: CD4+ T cells from PBMCs. The V gene is TRBV9, the J gene TRBJ2-2; D uncertain. This TCR came from a human donor in good health. The CDR3 region has the DNA TGTGCCAGCAGCTTTCTACCGAACACCGGGGAGCTGTTTTTT. It translates to CASSFLPNTGELFF.